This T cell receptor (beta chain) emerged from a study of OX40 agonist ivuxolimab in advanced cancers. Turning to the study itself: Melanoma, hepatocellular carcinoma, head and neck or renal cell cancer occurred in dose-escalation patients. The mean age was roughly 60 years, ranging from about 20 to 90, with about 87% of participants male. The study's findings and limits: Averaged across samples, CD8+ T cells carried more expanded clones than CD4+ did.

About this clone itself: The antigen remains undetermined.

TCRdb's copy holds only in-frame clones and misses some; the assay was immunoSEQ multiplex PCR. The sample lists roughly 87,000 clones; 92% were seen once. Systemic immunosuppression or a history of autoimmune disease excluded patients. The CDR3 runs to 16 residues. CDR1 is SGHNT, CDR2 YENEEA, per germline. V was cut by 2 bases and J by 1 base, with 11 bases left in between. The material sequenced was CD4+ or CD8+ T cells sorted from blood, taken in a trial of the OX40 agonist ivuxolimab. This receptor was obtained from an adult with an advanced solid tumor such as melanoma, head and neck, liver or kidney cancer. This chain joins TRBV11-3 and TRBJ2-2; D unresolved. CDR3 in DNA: TGTGCCAGCAGCTTATCCCCGTTCGAGAACACCGGGGAGCTGTTTTTT. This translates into CASSLSPFENTGELFF.